The clone carrying this T cell receptor (beta chain) was picked up many times. What it recognizes is unknown. The CDR3 runs 16 residues. Per the germline V gene, CDR1 is SEHNR and CDR2 is FQNEAQ (reference sequence). V was clipped by 6 bases and J by 6 bases, with 20 bases between them. These data are taken from a study of CD8+CD57+ T cells in acquired aplastic anemia. Study-wide background: Recorded DNA amounts for sorted CD4+ and CD8+ cells had an average of around 3 ug. CD4+ reads averaged about 10.8 million in healthy donors.

Using genomic DNA as the template, TCR beta VDJ and CDR3 profiling was carried out. From the reads, TCRdb called clonotypes with MiXCR, one entry per CDR3 protein. The sample lists fewer than 70,000 distinct CDR3 sequences, around half occurring once. Study-wide results and caveats: Controls and patients did not differ significantly in CD8+ Simpson's diversity. The same twenty-nine CD8+ CDR3 sequences occurred in patients and in controls.

This sequence joins TRBV7-9 and TRBJ2-2; tentatively, D is TRBD2 (6 bases). The sequence derives from a human donor in good health, serving as a control. Sequencing was performed on sorted CD4+, CD8+, or CD8+CD57+ T cells (not recorded which) from PBMCs. CDR3 amino acids: CASRDPRGRYPGELFF. The CDR3 bases are TGTGCCAGCAGGGACCCTCGAGGGAGGTATCCCGGGGAGCTGTTTTTT.